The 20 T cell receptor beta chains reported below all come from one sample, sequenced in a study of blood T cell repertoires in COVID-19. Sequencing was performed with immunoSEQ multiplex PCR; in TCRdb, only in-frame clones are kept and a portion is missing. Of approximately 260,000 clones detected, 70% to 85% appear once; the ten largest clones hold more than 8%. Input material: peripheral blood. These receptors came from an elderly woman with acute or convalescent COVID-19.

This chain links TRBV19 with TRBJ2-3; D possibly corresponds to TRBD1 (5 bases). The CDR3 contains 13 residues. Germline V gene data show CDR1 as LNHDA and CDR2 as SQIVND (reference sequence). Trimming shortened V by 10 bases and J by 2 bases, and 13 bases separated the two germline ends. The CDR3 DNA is TGTGCCACAACTGAAGGGGCCACAGATACGCAGTATTTT. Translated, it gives CATTEGATDTQYF.

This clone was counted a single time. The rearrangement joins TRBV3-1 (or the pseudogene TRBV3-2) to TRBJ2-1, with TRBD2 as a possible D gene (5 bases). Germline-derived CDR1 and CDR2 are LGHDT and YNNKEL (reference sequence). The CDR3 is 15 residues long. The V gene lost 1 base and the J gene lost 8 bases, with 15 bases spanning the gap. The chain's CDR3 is CASSQGRTPSDEQFF. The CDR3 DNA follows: TGTGCCAGCAGCCAAGGGAGGACGCCCTCCGATGAGCAGTTCTTC.

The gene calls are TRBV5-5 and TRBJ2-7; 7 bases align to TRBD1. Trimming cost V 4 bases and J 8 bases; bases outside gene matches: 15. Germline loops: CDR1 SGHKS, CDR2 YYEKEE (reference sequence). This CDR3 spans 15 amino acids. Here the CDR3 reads CASSPSGTELLKQYF. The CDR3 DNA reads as TGTGCCAGCAGCCCCTCGGGGACAGAGCTACTGAAGCAGTACTTC.

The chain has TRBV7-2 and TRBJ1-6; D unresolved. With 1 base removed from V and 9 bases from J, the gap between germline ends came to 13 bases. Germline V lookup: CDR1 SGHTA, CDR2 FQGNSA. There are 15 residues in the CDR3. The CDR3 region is CASSLEQFLLSPLHF. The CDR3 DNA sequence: TGTGCCAGCAGCTTAGAACAATTTTTGCTTTCACCCCTCCACTTT.

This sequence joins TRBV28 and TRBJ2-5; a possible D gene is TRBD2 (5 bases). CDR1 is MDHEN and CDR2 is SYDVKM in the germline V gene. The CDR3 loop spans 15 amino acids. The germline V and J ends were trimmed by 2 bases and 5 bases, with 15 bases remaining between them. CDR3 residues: CASSLPGSVLETQYF. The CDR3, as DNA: TGTGCCAGCAGTTTACCGGGGTCGGTATTGGAGACCCAGTACTTC.

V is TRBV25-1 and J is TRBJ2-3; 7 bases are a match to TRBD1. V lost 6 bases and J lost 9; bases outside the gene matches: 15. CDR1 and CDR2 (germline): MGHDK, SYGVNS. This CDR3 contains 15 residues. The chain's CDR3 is CASRRQGIGLGTQYF. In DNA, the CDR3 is TGTGCCAGCAGGAGACAGGGTATCGGGTTGGGGACGCAGTATTTT.

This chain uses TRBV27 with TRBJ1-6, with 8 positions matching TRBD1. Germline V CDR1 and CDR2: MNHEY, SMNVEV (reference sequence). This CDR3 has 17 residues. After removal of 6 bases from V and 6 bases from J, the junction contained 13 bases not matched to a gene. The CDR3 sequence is CASSQTVDRAGNSPLHF. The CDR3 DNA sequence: TGTGCCAGCAGCCAAACCGTGGACAGGGCTGGTAATTCACCCCTCCACTTT.

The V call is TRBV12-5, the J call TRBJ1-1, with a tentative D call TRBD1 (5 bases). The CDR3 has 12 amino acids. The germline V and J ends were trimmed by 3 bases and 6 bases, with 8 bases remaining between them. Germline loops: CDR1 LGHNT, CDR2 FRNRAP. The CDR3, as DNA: TGTGCTAGTGGTTTTGTGGGGCCTGAAGCTTTCTTT. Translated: CASGFVGPEAFF.

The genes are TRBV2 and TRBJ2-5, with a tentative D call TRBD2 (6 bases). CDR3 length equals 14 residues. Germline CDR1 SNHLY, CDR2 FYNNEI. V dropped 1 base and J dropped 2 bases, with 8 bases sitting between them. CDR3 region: CASSEGRAQETQYF. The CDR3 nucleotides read TGTGCCAGCAGTGAAGGGAGGGCGCAAGAGACCCAGTACTTC.

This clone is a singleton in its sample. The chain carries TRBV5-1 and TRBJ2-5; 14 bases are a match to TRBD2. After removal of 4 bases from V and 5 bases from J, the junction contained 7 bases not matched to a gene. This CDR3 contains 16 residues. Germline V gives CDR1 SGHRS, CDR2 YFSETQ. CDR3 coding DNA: TGCGCCAGCAGCCGGGGACTAGCGGGGGCATCTGAGACCCAGTACTTC. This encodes CASSRGLAGASETQYF.

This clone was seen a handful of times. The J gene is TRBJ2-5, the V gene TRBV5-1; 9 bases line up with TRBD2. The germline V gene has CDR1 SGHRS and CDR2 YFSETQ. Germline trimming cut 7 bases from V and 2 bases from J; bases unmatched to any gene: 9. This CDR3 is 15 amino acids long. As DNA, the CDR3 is TGCGCCAGCCGCCCCCAGACTAGCGGTCAAGAGACCCAGTACTTC. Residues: CASRPQTSGQETQYF.

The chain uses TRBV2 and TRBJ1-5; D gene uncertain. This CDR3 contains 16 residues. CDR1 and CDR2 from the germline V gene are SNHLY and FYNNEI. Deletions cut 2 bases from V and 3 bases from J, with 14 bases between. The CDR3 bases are TGTGCCAGCAGTGAACCCCTCGCTAGACCCAATCAGCCCCAGCATTTT. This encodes CASSEPLARPNQPQHF.

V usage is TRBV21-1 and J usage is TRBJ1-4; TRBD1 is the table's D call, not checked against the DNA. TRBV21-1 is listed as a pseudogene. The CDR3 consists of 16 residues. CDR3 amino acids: CASSRQFLATNEKLFF. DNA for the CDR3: TGTGCCAGCAGCCGACAGTTTCTAGCAACTAATGAAAAACTGTTTTTT.

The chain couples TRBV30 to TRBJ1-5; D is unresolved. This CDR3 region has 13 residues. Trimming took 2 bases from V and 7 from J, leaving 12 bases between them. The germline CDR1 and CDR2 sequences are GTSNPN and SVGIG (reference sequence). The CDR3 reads CAWSPTATQPQHF. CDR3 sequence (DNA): TGTGCCTGGAGTCCAACAGCAACCCAGCCCCAGCATTTT.

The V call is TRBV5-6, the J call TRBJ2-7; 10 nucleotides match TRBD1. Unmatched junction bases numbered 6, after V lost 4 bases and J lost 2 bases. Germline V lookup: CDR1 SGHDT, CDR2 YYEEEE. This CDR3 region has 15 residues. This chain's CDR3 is CASSPAGQGAYEQYF. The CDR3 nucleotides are TGTGCCAGCAGCCCCGCAGGACAGGGGGCCTACGAGCAGTACTTC.

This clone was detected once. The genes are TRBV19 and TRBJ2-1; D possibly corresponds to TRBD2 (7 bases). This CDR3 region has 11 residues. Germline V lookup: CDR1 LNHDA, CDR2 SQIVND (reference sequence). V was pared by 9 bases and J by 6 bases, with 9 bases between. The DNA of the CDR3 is TGTGCCAGCCGGGGGGCCAATGAGCAGTTCTTC. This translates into CASRGANEQFF.

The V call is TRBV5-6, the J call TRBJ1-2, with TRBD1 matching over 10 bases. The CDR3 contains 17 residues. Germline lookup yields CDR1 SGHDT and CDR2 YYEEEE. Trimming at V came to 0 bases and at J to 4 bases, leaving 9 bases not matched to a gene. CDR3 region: CASSLGTGGLPSYGYTF. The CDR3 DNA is TGTGCCAGCAGCTTGGGGACAGGGGGGCTACCTAGCTATGGCTACACCTTC.

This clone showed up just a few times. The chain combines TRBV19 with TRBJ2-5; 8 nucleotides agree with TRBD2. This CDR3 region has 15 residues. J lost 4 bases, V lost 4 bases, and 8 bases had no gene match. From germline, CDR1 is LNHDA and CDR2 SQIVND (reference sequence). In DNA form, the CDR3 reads TGTGCCAGTAGTAATCCTAGCGGGTTGCGAGAGACCCAGTACTTC. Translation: CASSNPSGLRETQYF.

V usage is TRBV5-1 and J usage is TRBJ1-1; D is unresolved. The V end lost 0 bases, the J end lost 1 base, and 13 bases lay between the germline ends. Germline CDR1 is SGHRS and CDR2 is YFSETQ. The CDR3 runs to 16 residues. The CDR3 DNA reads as TGCGCCAGCAGCTTGGCATCCCCCAGGCAGAACACTGAAGCTTTCTTT. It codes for CASSLASPRQNTEAFF. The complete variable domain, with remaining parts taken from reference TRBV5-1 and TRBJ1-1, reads KAGVTQTPRYLIKTRGQQVTLSCSPISGHRSVSWYQQTPGQGLQFLFEYFSETQRNKGNFPGRFSGRQFSNSRSEMNVSTLELGDSALYLCASSLASPRQNTEAFFGQGTRLTVV.

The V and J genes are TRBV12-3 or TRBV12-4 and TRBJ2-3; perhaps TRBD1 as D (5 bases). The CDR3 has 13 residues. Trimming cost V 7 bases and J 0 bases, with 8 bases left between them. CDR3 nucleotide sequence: TGTGCCAGCAAGGGGAAGAGCACAGATACGCAGTATTTT. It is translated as CASKGKSTDTQYF.